The present T cell receptor beta chain was sequenced within a study of blood T cell repertoires in COVID-19. Turning to the study itself: Specimens from acute and convalescent COVID-19 originated in the United States, Italy and Spain.

Methods used by the authors: Estimated nucleated cell counts came from reference gene primer amplification. Assay used: immunoSEQ multiplex PCR; TCRdb lists only in-frame clones, some missing. The V and J calls and clone size are taken from that table; D and trimming were inferred from the DNA. Here the sample spans about 300,000 clones, around 88% being singletons. This CDR3 is built from 12 residues. V lost 4 bases and J lost 6, with 9 bases in between. The germline gives CDR1 MDHEN, CDR2 SYDVKM. The gene calls are TRBV28 and TRBJ1-2; D not resolved. The receptor was isolated from a young woman who had recovered from COVID-19. The sample taken for sequencing was peripheral blood. The CDR3 is CASSSLPDGYTF. The CDR3 nucleotides read TGTGCCAGCAGTTCCTTGCCGGATGGCTACACCTTC.